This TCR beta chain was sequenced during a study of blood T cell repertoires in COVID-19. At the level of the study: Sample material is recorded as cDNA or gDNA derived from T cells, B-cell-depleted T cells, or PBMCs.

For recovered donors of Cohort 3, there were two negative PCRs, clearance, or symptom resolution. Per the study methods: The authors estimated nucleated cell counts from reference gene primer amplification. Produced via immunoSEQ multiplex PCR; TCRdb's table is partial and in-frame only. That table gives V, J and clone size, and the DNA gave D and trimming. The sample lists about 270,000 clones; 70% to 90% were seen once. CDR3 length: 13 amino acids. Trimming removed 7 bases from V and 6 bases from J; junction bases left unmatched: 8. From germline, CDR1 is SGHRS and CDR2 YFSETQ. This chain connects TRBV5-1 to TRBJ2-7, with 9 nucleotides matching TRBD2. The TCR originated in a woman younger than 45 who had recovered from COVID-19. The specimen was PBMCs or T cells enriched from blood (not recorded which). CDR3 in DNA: TGCGCCAGCTCCGAGCGGGGGGCCGGCGAGCAGTACTTC. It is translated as CASSERGAGEQYF.